This entry concerns a single T cell receptor beta chain. Its target is unknown. The data belong to a study of Ad26.COV2.S vaccination and SARS-CoV-2 variants. V lost 5 bases and J lost 5, with 16 bases in between. The germline CDR1 and CDR2 sequences are MNHEY and SMNVEV (reference sequence). CDR3 length: 16 amino acids. Study conclusions and caveats: Researchers cautioned that TCR breadth and depth analyses may have underestimated total T cell responses. After vaccination, substantial breadth of spike-specific CD8+ and CD4+ responses was reported. It was vaccine recipients, not placebo recipients, who had the higher spike-specific TCR breadth.

TCRdb keeps only in-frame clones here, not all; method: immunoSEQ multiplex PCR. The sample shows about 350,000 clones, just over 90% of them seen only once. V and J are TRBV27 and TRBJ1-6; D call uncertain. This receptor was obtained from a human donor who had recovered from COVID-19. The material sequenced was peripheral blood, taken after recovery from COVID-19. The CDR3 DNA reads TGTGCCAGCAGTCTTTCCCGGGCCAGTGATAATTCACCCCTCCACTTT. This codes for CASSLSRASDNSPLHF.